The clone carrying this T cell receptor (beta chain) was seen just once. The data belong to a study of control samples from healthy donors and cancer patients. This CDR3 is built from 14 residues. Per the germline V gene, CDR1 is LGHDT and CDR2 is YNNKEL (reference sequence). With 4 bases removed from V and 5 bases from J, the gap between germline ends came to 14 bases. Libraries were prepared by immunoSEQ multiplex PCR; TCRdb keeps only in-frame clonotypes and omits some of them. This table has more than 25,000 clones, approximately 85% appearing once. This receptor was taken from a woman in her sixties or seventies with head and neck cancer. This chain uses TRBV3-1 (or the pseudogene TRBV3-2) with TRBJ2-5, with D perhaps TRBD1 or TRBD2 (5 bases each). Sequencing used PBMCs. This chain's CDR3 is CASSPTGREETQYF. CDR3 sequence (DNA): TGTGCCAGCAGCCCCACGGGCAGGGAGGAGACCCAGTACTTC.